The 14 T cell receptor beta chains below were found in one sample sequenced in a study of CD8 T cells in ankylosing spondylitis. TCRdb independently ran MiXCR on the 5' RACE reads; one entry per CDR3 protein. The sample records roughly 700,000 distinct CDR3 sequences, 15% to 20% being singletons. Antigen specificity for these receptors is unknown. Study conclusions and caveats: Among TCR beta sequences, a motif of under 10 highly homologous variants appeared characteristic of ankylosing spondylitis blood.

Specimen: blood, either unsorted or a sorted T cell fraction (not recorded which). The receptors were gathered from a male donor with ankylosing spondylitis.

In its sample, this clonotype was seen a few times. CDR3 sequence: CSAEDNYEQYF. The CDR3 nucleotides are TGCAGTGCTGAAGACAACTACGAGCAGTACTTC. The rearrangement joins TRBV20-1 to TRBJ2-7; no reliable D call. V was trimmed by 5 bases and J by 3 bases, leaving 8 bases between them. The CDR3 is made up of 11 amino acids. CDR1 DFQATT and CDR2 SNEGSKA come from the germline V gene (reference sequence).

The CDR3: CASSPSSGQNTGELFF. CDR3 bases: TGCGCCAGCAGCCCGTCTAGCGGGCAAAACACCGGGGAGCTGTTTTTT. This chain connects TRBV5-1 to TRBJ2-2; 8 nucleotides agree with TRBD2. The germline V gene encodes CDR1 SGHRS and CDR2 YFSETQ. The V segment lost 4 bases and the J segment 2 bases; nucleotides outside the gene matches: 7. CDR3 size: 16 residues. The entire variable domain, with the rest obtained from reference TRBV5-1 and TRBJ2-2, is as follows: KAGVTQTPRYLIKTRGQQVTLSCSPISGHRSVSWYQQTPGQGLQFLFEYFSETQRNKGNFPGRFSGRQFSNSRSEMNVSTLELGDSALYLCASSPSSGQNTGELFFGEGSRLTVL.

In this sample, this clonotype turned up a few times. The CDR3 region has the DNA TGTGCCAGCAGTTACTCGGTCAGGGCCACCGGGGAGCTGTTTTTT. This codes for CASSYSVRATGELFF. V and J are TRBV6-5 and TRBJ2-2; TRBD1 might be the D (5 bases). In germline, CDR1 is MNHEY, CDR2 SVGAGI. The V gene lost 0 bases and the J gene lost 4 bases, with 9 bases spanning the gap. The CDR3 sequence is 15 residues long.

The gene calls are TRBV7-8 and TRBJ1-4; D is unclear. V was clipped by 3 bases and J by 5 bases, with 13 bases between them. This CDR3 comprises 15 residues. Germline values: CDR1 SGHVS, CDR2 FQNEAQ. CDR3 in amino acids: CASSFSNRPNEKLFF. The CDR3 nucleotides are TGTGCCAGCAGCTTTTCTAACAGACCAAATGAAAAACTGTTTTTT.

The genes are TRBV25-1 and TRBJ2-1; a weak D match, TRBD1 (5 bases). V was trimmed by 5 bases and J by 7 bases, leaving 9 bases between them. Looked up from germline, CDR1 is MGHDK and CDR2 is SYGVNS. This CDR3 region has 12 residues. CDR3: CASSSGINEQFF. The CDR3 DNA is TGTGCCAGCAGTTCAGGGATTAATGAGCAGTTCTTC.

This clonotype came up a few times. For the CDR3, the DNA is TGCGCCAGCAGTGAGCGGCGGGGGCTCGGAGAGACCCAGTACTTC. It is translated as CASSERRGLGETQYF. This rearrangement joins TRBV10-1 to TRBJ2-5, with D maybe TRBD2 (7 bases). Trimming removed 2 bases at V and 4 bases at J, with 14 bases between. Germline CDR1 reads WNHNN; CDR2 reads SYGVQD (reference sequence). The CDR3 extends over 15 amino acids.

As concerns this clonotype: This may be a read error, as it is one base from a much larger clone. The CDR3 is CASSAGQRITEAFF. DNA for the CDR3: TGTGCCAGCAGCGCGGGACAGAGGATCACTGAAGCTTTCTTT. The rearrangement links TRBV9 to TRBJ1-1; 7 positions match TRBD1. This CDR3 region has 14 residues. Germline CDR1 and CDR2: SGDLS and YYNGEE. The V and J ends lost 3 bases and 4 bases, in that order; junction bases with no gene match: 6.

This clonotype was counted between two and nine times. The V gene is TRBV12-3 or TRBV12-4, the J gene TRBJ2-1, with TRBD2 identical over 10 bases. Trimming took 4 bases from V and 8 from J; bases not matched to a gene: 11. This CDR3 region has 16 residues. CDR3 in DNA: TGTGCCAGCAGTTCCAACCTCAAGCGGGGGGGCGATGAGCAGTTCTTC. It specifies CASSSNLKRGGDEQFF.

The rearrangement links TRBV29-1 to TRBJ1-2; D possibly corresponds to TRBD1 (5 bases). CDR1 SQVTM and CDR2 ANQGSEA come from the germline V gene. The length of the CDR3 is 16 residues. V was pared by 2 bases and J by 3 bases, with 19 bases between. The CDR3 DNA reads TGCAGCGTTGAAAACGGACAATATTTCGGAGACTATGGCTACACCTTC. Translation: CSVENGQYFGDYGYTF.

This clonotype was recorded many times. V usage is TRBV12-3 or TRBV12-4 and J usage is TRBJ2-1; maybe TRBD2 (5 bases). The V gene lost 4 bases and the J gene lost 4 bases, with 8 bases spanning the gap. CDR3 length: 13 residues. The CDR3 sequence: CASSWTEYNEQFF. CDR3 DNA: TGTGCCAGCAGTTGGACTGAATACAATGAGCAGTTCTTC.

The V call is TRBV30, the J call TRBJ1-3; D is unresolved. The CDR3 runs 12 residues. Trimming took off 3 bases at V and 9 bases at J, with 12 bases between the two ends. Germline CDR1 reads GTSNPN; CDR2 reads SVGIG (reference sequence). CDR3 sequence: CAWSPTEATIYF. CDR3 DNA sequence: TGTGCCTGGAGCCCGACGGAGGCCACCATATATTTT.

Many counts were recorded for this clonotype. This chain links TRBV29-1 with TRBJ1-4; perhaps TRBD1 as D (5 bases). Per the germline V gene, CDR1 is SQVTM and CDR2 is ANQGSEA. V was trimmed by 4 bases and J by 1 base, leaving 10 bases between them. The CDR3 runs to 14 residues. CDR3 residues: CSVGGFGTNEKLFF. The CDR3 DNA is TGCAGCGTTGGGGGGTTCGGAACTAATGAAAAACTGTTTTTT.

The gene calls are TRBV7-2 and TRBJ2-1; TRBD2 might be the D (5 bases). This CDR3 contains 16 residues. Per germline, CDR1 SGHTA and CDR2 FQGNSA. Trimming left V 3 bases short and J 1 base short, with 13 bases between. CDR3 protein: CASSFMAGNSYNEQFF. CDR3 DNA sequence: TGTGCCAGCAGCTTCATGGCCGGGAATTCCTACAATGAGCAGTTCTTC.

V and J are TRBV5-1 and TRBJ1-2; 7 nucleotides agree with TRBD1. V dropped 0 bases and J dropped 10; count of bases not matched to a gene: 9. This CDR3 has 14 residues. Germline V gene lookup returns CDR1 SGHRS and CDR2 YFSETQ. The CDR3 sequence is CASSLEQGTVAYTF. The CDR3 bases are TGCGCCAGCAGCTTGGAACAGGGGACTGTGGCCTACACCTTC.